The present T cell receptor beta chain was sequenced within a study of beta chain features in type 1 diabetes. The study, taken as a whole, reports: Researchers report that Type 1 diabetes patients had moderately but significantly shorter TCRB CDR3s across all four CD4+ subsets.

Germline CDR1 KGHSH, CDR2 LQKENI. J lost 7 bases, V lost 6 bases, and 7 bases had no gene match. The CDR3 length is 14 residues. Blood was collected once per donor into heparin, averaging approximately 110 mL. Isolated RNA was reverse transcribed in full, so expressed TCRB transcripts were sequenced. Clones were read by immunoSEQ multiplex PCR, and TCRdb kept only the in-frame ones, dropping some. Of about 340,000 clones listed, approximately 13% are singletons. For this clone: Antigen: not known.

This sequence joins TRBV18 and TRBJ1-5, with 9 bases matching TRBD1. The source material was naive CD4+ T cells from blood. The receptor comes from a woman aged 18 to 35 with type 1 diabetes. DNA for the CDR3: TGTGCCAGCTCGTCGGACAGGGGAGGGCAGCCCCAGCATTTT. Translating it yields CASSSDRGGQPQHF.